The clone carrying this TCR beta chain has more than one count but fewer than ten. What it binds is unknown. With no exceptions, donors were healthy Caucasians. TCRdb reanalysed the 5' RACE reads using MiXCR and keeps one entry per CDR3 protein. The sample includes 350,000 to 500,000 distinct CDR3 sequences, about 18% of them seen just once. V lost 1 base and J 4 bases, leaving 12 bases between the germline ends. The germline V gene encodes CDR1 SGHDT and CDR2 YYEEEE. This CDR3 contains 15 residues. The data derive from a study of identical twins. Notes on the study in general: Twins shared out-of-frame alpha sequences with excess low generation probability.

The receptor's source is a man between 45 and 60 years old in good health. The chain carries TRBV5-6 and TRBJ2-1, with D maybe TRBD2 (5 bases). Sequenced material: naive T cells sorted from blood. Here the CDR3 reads CASSLSSRPYNEQFF. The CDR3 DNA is TGTGCCAGCAGCTTGTCTAGCCGGCCGTACAATGAGCAGTTCTTC.